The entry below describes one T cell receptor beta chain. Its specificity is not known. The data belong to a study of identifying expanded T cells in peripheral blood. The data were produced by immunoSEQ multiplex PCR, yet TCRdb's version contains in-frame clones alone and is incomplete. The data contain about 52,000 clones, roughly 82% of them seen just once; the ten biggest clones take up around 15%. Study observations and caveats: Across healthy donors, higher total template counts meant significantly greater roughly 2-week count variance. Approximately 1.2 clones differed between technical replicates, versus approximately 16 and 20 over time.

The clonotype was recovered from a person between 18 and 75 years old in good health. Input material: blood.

The CDR3 DNA sequence: TGTGCCAGCTCACCATCGACAGGGGGTTCCTTATTGGGTGGCTACACCTTC. Amino acids: CASSPSTGGSLLGGYTF. The chain links TRBV18 to TRBJ1-2, with 9 bases lining up with TRBD1. The germline CDR1 and CDR2 sequences are KGHSH and LQKENI. V shed 2 bases, J shed 7 bases, and the junction held 14 bases outside the gene matches. The CDR3 runs to 17 residues.